Given below is one TCR beta chain in context. Repertoires were generated with immunoSEQ multiplex PCR, while TCRdb's copy carries only in-frame clones and drops some. This sample has roughly 66,000 clones, with 70% to 90% found just once. This sample was included in a study of OX40 agonist ivuxolimab in advanced cancers. The CDR3 extends over 11 amino acids. Germline V lookup: CDR1 MDHEN, CDR2 SYDVKM. The germline V and J ends were trimmed by 3 bases and 4 bases, with 3 bases remaining between them. The chain carries TRBV28 and TRBJ2-5; D unclear. The source of this sequence is an adult with an advanced solid tumor such as melanoma, head and neck, liver or kidney cancer. The specimen was CD4+ or CD8+ T cells sorted from blood, collected in a trial of the OX40 agonist ivuxolimab. CDR3 residues: CASSFGETQYF. Written as DNA, the CDR3 is TGTGCCAGCAGTTTTGGAGAGACCCAGTACTTC.